This TCR beta chain came from a study of T cell responses to AZD1222 COVID-19 vaccine. This CDR3 has 15 residues. V was clipped by 3 bases and J by 4 bases; unmatched bases: 6. CDR1 MDHEN and CDR2 SYDVKM come from the germline V gene. Here immunoSEQ multiplex PCR was the method, and the copy in TCRdb shows in-frame clones only, minus some. The data contain around 170,000 clones, nearly 95% of them singletons. This chain links TRBV28 with TRBJ2-5; 9 nucleotides align to TRBD2. The specimen comprised peripheral blood, sampled 28 days after the second AZD1222 dose. The receptor's source is an adult who received the AZD1222 COVID-19 vaccine. Written as DNA, the CDR3 is TGTGCCAGCAGTTTCTGGAGCGGGGGGAGAGAGACCCAGTACTTC. Protein product: CASSFWSGGRETQYF.